This T cell receptor (beta chain) was sequenced during a study of identical twins. This CDR3 has 18 amino acids. V trimming: 8 bases; J trimming: 0 bases; junction bases outside the gene matches: 15. Comment on this clonotype: Its antigen is as yet unknown.

Study-level points and caveats: Shared out-of-frame alpha sequences (those common to twins) showed excess low generation probability. Insertions were fewer in abundant cord blood beta clonotypes, whereas memory repertoires showed none of this pattern.

TCRdb passed the 5' RACE reads through MiXCR, listing each CDR3 protein once. The data contain some 630,000 distinct CDR3 sequences, about 7% of them singletons. These sequences were also reported in another study, on yellow fever vaccine responses in identical twins.

The V call is TRBV12-3 or TRBV12-4, the J call TRBJ2-2, with 7 bases lining up with TRBD1. The source of this sequence is a woman aged 18-29 years in good health. The sequenced material came from PBMCs. The chain's CDR3 is CASCLRNRGPPNTGELFF. The CDR3 DNA reads as TGTGCCAGCTGTCTCAGGAACAGGGGACCTCCGAACACCGGGGAGCTGTTTTTT.